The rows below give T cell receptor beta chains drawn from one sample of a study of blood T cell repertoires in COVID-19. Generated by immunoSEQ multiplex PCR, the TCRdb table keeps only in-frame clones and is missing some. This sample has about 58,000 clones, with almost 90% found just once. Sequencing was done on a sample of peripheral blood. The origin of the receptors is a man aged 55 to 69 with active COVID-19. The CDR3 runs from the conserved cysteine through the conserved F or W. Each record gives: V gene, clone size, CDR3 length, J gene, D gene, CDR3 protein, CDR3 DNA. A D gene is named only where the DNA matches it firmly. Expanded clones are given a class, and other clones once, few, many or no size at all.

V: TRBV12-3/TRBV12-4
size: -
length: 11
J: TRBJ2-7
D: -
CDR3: CASSPNYEQYF
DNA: TGTGCCAGCAGTCCTAACTACGAGCAGTACTTC

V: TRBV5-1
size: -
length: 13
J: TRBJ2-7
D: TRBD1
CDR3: CASYEIRGREQYF
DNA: TGCGCCAGCTACGAAATCAGGGGGCGCGAGCAGTACTTC

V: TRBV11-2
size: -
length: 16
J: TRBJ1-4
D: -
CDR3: CASSSGGGTTNEKLFF
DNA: TGTGCCAGCAGCTCCGGGGGGGGGACAACTAATGAAAAACTGTTTTTT

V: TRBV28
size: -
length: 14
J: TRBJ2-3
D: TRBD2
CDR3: CASSSGGAADTQYF
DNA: TGTGCCAGCAGTAGCGGGGGGGCAGCAGATACGCAGTATTTT

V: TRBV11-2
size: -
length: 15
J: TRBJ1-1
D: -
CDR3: CASSPRRGLNTEAFF
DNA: TGTGCCAGCAGCCCGAGAAGAGGCTTGAACACTGAAGCTTTCTTT

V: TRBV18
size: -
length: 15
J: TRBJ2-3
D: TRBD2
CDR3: CASSPRQRGVDTQYF
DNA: TGTGCCAGCTCCCCAAGGCAGCGGGGTGTAGATACGCAGTATTTT

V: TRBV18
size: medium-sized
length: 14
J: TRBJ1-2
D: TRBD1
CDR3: CASSAGQGTGGYTF
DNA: TGTGCCAGCTCGGCGGGACAGGGAACCGGTGGCTACACCTTC

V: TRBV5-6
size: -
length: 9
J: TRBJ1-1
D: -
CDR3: CASLAEAFF
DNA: TGTGCCAGCCTCGCTGAAGCTTTCTTT

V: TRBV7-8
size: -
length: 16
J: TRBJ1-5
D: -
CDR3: CASSLFAGTSNQPQHF
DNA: TGTGCCAGCAGCTTATTTGCGGGCACGTCAAATCAGCCCCAGCATTTT

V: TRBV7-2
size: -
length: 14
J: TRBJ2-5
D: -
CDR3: CASSHEQGRETQYF
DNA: TGTGCCAGCAGCCACGAACAGGGCCGAGAGACCCAGTACTTC

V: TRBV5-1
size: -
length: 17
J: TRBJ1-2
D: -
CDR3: CASSLAIAGISNYGYTF
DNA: TGCGCCAGCAGCTTGGCCATTGCAGGCATTTCTAACTATGGCTACACCTTC

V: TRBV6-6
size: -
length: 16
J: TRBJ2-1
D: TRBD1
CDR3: CASSSATGAYVNEQFF
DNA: TGTGCCAGCAGTTCAGCGACAGGGGCTTATGTCAATGAGCAGTTCTTC

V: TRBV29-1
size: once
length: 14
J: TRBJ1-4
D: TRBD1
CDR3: CSVEFGTGNEKLFF
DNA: TGCAGCGTTGAATTTGGGACAGGGAACGAAAAACTGTTTTTT

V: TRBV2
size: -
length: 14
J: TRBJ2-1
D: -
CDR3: CASSAGTTSNEQFF
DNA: TGTGCCAGCAGTGCGGGAACGACGAGTAATGAGCAGTTCTTC

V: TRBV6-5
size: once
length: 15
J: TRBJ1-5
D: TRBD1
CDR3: CASRRGGDRGQPQHF
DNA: TGTGCCAGCAGACGAGGCGGGGACAGGGGTCAGCCCCAGCATTTT

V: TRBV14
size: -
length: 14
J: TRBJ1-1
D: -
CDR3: CASSQVRGNTEAFF
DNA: TGTGCCAGCAGCCAAGTGCGGGGTAACACTGAAGCTTTCTTT

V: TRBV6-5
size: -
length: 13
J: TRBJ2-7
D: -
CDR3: CASSYGGIYEQYF
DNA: TGTGCCAGCAGTTACGGCGGGATCTACGAGCAGTACTTC

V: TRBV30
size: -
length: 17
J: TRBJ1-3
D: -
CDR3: CAWMPLRGQPDQNTIYF
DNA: TGTGCCTGGATGCCACTCAGAGGACAGCCAGATCAAAACACCATATATTTT

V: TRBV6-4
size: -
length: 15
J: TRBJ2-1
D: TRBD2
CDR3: CASSAGLAGDYEQFF
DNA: TGTGCCAGCAGTGCCGGACTAGCGGGAGACTATGAGCAGTTCTTC

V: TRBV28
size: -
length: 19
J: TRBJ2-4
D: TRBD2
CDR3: CASSLDTSGSGVAKNIQYF
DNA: TGTGCCAGCAGTCTCGACACTAGCGGGTCGGGAGTAGCCAAAAACATTCAGTACTTC

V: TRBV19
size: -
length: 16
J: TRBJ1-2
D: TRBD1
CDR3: CASSILGTGALYGYTF
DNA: TGTGCCAGTAGTATACTAGGGACAGGGGCCCTTTATGGCTACACCTTC

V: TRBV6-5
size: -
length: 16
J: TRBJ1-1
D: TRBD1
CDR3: CASSYNDRGMNTEAFF
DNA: TGTGCCAGCAGTTACAATGACAGGGGAATGAACACTGAAGCTTTCTTT

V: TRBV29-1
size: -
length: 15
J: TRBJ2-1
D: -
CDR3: CSVRGGESQGNEQFF
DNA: TGCAGCGTCCGAGGGGGGGAGTCACAGGGAAATGAGCAGTTCTTC

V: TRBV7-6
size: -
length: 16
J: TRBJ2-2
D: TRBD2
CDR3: CASSLLSGGGAGELFF
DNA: TGTGCCAGCAGCTTACTGAGCGGGGGGGGCGCCGGGGAGCTGTTTTTT

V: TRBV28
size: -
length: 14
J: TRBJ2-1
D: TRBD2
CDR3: CASLAGGPLNEQFF
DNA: TGTGCCAGTCTAGCGGGGGGCCCGTTAAATGAGCAGTTCTTC

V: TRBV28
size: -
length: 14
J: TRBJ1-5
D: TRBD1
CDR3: CASSLPGQGRPQHF
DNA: TGTGCCAGCAGTTTACCTGGACAGGGGCGGCCCCAGCATTTT

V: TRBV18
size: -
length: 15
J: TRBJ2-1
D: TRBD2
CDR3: CASSLGTTSGNEQFF
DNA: TGTGCCAGCTCGCTCGGGACTACCTCCGGTAATGAGCAGTTCTTC

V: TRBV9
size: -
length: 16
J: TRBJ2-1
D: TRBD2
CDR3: CASSVAASGTYNEQFF
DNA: TGTGCCAGCAGCGTAGCGGCTAGCGGTACGTACAATGAGCAGTTCTTC

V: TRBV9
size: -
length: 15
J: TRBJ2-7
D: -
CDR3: CASSVGGGANYEQYF
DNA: TGTGCCAGCAGCGTAGGTGGGGGGGCGAACTACGAGCAGTACTTC

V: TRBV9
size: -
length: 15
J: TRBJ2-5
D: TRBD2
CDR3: CASTSSGGAQETQYF
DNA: TGTGCCAGCACTAGTAGCGGGGGGGCCCAAGAGACCCAGTACTTC

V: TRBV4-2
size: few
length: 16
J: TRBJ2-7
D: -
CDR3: CASSHYPDSRSYEQYF
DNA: TGTGCCAGCAGCCACTACCCTGACAGCCGCTCCTACGAGCAGTACTTC

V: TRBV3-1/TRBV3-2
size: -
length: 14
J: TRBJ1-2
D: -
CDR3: CASSQGAAYYGYTF
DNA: TGTGCCAGCAGCCAAGGGGCAGCATACTATGGCTACACCTTC

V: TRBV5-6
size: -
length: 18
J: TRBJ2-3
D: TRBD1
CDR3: CASSLGDRVWLVTDTQYF
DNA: TGTGCCAGCAGCTTGGGAGACAGGGTGTGGCTGGTCACAGATACGCAGTATTTT

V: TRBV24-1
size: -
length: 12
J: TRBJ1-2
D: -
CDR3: CATSEPQDGYTF
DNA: TGTGCCACCAGTGAGCCTCAGGATGGCTACACCTTC

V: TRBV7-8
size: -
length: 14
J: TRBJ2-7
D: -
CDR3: CASSSVWADYEQYF
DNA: TGTGCCAGCAGCTCCGTTTGGGCAGACTACGAGCAGTACTTC

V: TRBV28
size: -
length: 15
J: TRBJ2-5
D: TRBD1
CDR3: CASSLGTGEGETQYF
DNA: TGTGCCAGCAGTTTAGGGACAGGGGAGGGTGAGACCCAGTACTTC

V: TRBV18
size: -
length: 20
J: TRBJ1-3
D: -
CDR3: CASSPLKAGGHINSGNTIYF
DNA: TGTGCCAGCTCACCCCTTAAAGCAGGTGGGCACATCAACTCTGGAAACACCATATATTTT

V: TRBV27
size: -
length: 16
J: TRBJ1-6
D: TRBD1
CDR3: CASSLGTVTYNSPLHF
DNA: TGTGCCAGCAGTTTAGGGACAGTCACCTATAATTCACCCCTCCACTTT

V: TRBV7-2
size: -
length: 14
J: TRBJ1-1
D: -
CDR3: CASSLVRGFTEAFF
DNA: TGTGCCAGCAGCTTAGTAAGAGGGTTCACTGAAGCTTTCTTT

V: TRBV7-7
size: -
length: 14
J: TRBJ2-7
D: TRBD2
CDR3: CASSPTSGFYEQYF
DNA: TGTGCTAGCAGCCCGACTAGCGGCTTCTACGAGCAGTACTTC

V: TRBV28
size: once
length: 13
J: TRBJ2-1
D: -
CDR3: CASKAGNYNEQFF
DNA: TGTGCCAGCAAGGCAGGAAACTACAATGAGCAGTTCTTC

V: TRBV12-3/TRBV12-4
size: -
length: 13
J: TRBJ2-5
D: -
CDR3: CASSPRTQETQYF
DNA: TGTGCCAGCAGTCCCCGGACACAAGAGACCCAGTACTTC

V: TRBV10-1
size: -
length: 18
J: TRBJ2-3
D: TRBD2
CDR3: CASSRKIGSSGGADTQYF
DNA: TGCGCCAGCAGCCGAAAGATCGGGTCTAGCGGGGGGGCAGATACGCAGTATTTT

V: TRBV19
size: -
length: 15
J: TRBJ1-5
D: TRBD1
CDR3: CASSFSGGWNQPQHF
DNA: TGTGCCAGTAGTTTTTCAGGGGGCTGGAATCAGCCCCAGCATTTT

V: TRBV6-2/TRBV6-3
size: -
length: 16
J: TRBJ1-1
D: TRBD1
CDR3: CASSYPRTGLNTEAFF
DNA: TGTGCCAGCAGTTATCCCAGGACAGGCCTGAACACTGAAGCTTTCTTT

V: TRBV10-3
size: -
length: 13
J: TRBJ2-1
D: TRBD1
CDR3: CAIGTGVGNEQFF
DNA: TGTGCCATTGGGACAGGGGTTGGGAATGAGCAGTTCTTC

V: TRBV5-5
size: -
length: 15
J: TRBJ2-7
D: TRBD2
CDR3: CASSLGLAGAYEQYF
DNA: TGTGCCAGCAGCTTGGGACTAGCGGGGGCCTACGAGCAGTACTTC

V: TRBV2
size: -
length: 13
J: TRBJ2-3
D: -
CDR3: CASSGTSFDTQYF
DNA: TGTGCCAGCAGTGGTACTAGCTTTGATACGCAGTATTTT

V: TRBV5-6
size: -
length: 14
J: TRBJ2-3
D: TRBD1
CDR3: CASDRGLSTDTQYF
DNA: TGTGCCAGCGATAGGGGGCTGTCCACAGATACGCAGTATTTT

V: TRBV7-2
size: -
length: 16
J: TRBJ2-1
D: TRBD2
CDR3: CASATFRREVENEQFF
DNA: TGTGCCAGCGCCACCTTCCGGCGGGAGGTAGAGAATGAGCAGTTCTTC

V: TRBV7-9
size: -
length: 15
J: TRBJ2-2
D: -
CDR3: CASAEASAMNGELFF
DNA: TGTGCCAGCGCTGAGGCTAGCGCTATGAATGGGGAGCTGTTTTTT

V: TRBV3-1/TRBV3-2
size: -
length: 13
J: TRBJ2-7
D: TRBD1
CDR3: CASSRGQGGEQYF
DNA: TGTGCCAGCAGCAGGGGACAGGGGGGCGAGCAGTACTTC

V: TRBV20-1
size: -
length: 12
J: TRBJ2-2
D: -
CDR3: CSASDIIGELFF
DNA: TGCAGTGCTAGTGATATTATCGGGGAGCTGTTTTTT

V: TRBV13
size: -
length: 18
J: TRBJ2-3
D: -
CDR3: CASSFFSQTSSNTDTQYF
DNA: TGTGCCAGCAGCTTTTTTTCCCAGACTAGTTCAAACACAGATACGCAGTATTTT

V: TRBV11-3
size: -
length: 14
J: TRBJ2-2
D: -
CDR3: CASSLSGFTGELFF
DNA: TGTGCCAGCAGCTTATCGGGGTTTACCGGGGAGCTGTTTTTT